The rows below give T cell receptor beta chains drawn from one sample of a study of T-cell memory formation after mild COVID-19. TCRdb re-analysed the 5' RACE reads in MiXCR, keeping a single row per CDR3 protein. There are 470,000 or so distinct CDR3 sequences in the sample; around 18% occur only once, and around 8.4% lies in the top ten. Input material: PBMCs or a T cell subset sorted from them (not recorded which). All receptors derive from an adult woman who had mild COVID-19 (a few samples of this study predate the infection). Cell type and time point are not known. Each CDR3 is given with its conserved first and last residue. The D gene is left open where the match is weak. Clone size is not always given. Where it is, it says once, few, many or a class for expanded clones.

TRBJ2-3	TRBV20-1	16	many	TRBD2	TGCAGTGCTAGAGGGGAACTAGCGGTTAGCACAGATACGCAGTATTTT	CSARGELAVSTDTQYF
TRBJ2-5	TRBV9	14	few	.	TGTGCCAGCAGCGTAGCCGGGACTGAGGAGACCCAGTACTTC	CASSVAGTEETQYF
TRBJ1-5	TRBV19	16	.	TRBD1	TGTGCCAGTAGTATAAAGGGACAGGGGGCAAGAGGTCCCCAGCATTTT	CASSIKGQGARGPQHF
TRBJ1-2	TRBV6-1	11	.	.	TGTGCCAGCGATGCTAACTATGGCTACACCTTC	CASDANYGYTF
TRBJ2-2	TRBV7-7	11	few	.	TGTGCTATCGGGGCCACCGGGGAGCTGTTTTTT	CAIGATGELFF
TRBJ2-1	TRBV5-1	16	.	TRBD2	TGCGCCAGCAGCTTGGGTGCGGGAGGGACTTACAATGAGCAGTTCTTC	CASSLGAGGTYNEQFF
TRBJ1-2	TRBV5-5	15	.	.	TGTGCCAGCAGCTTGGCCTTAACAGGGTTCTATGGCTACACCTTC	CASSLALTGFYGYTF
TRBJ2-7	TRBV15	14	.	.	TGTGCCACCAGCACCGCTACTGGGACCTACGAGCAGTACTTC	CATSTATGTYEQYF
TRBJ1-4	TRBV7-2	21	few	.	TGTGCCAGCAGCTTAGCGAGGCGGACAAGGCAACCAAGCTCAACTAATGAAAAACTGTTTTTT	CASSLARRTRQPSSTNEKLFF
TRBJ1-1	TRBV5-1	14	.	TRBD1	TGCGCCAGCAGCGTCCAGGGGGGTATGACTGAAGCTTTCTTT	CASSVQGGMTEAFF
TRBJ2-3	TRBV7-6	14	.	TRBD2	TGTGCCAGCAGTTTCACACCGACTAGCGATACGCAGTATTTT	CASSFTPTSDTQYF
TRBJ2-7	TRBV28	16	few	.	TGTGCCAGCAGTTTACAGGTTGTGGGCCCCCAGGCCGAGCAGTACTTC	CASSLQVVGPQAEQYF
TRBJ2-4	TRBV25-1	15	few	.	TGTGCCAGCAGTGGGGGGTCAGGAGGGAAAAACATTCAGTACTTC	CASSGGSGGKNIQYF
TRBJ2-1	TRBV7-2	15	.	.	TGTGCCAGCAAAAAGGCGTGGCAGGGCGGCAATGAGCAGTTCTTC	CASKKAWQGGNEQFF
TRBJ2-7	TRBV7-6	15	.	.	TGTGCCAGCAGCTTAGAGGGACCCAGCTCCTACGAGCAGTACTTC	CASSLEGPSSYEQYF
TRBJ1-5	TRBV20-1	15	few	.	TGCAGTGCTAGGGAACCCGGGGGTAGCAATCAGCCCCAGCATTTT	CSAREPGGSNQPQHF
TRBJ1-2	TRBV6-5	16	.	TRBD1	TGTGCCAGCAGCCGGGACAGGGGGCGAGCTAACTATGGCTACACCTTC	CASSRDRGRANYGYTF
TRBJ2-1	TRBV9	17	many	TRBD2	TGTGCCAGCTCCCTCCCCCGGGGCGGGGGGCCAACCAATGAGCAGTTCTTC	CASSLPRGGGPTNEQFF
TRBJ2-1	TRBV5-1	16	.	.	TGCGCCAGCAGCCTACGCGGCAGGCCCTCCTACAATGAGCAGTTCTTC	CASSLRGRPSYNEQFF
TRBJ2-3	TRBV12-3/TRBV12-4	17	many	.	TGTGCCAGCAGTTTAGCGTGGGGGGCCTTTTTTGCAGATACGCAGTATTTT	CASSLAWGAFFADTQYF
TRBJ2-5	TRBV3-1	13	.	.	TGTGCCAGCAGCCAACCCTTTCAAGAGACCCAGTACTTC	CASSQPFQETQYF
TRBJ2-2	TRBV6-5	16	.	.	TGTGCCAGCAGCCCCCAACTAGTGCGGGCCACCGGGGAGCTGTTTTTT	CASSPQLVRATGELFF
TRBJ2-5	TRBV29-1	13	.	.	TGCAGCGTTGAAGTTACTAATCAAGAGACCCAGTACTTC	CSVEVTNQETQYF
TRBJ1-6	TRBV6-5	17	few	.	TGTGCCAGCAGTTACTTAAAGGGGGTAAAACGGGATTCACCCCTCCACTTT	CASSYLKGVKRDSPLHF
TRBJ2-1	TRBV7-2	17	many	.	TGTGCCAGCAGCCTCGGAGGGGGGAGGAGCTCCTACAATGAGCAGTTCTTC	CASSLGGGRSSYNEQFF
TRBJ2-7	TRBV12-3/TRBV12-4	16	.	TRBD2	TGTGCCAGCAGTCTCGGACTAGCGGGAGGGAGGTACGAGCAGTACTTC	CASSLGLAGGRYEQYF
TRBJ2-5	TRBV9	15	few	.	TGTGCCAGCAGCTCCCGAGGGAGTCGTCAAGAGACCCAGTACTTC	CASSSRGSRQETQYF
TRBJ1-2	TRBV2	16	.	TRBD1	TGTGCCAGCAGTTTCGGAGGAGGGGGCGCAAACTATGGCTACACCTTC	CASSFGGGGANYGYTF
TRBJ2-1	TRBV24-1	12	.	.	TGTGCCACCAGTAGCACCTTGAATGAGCAGTTCTTC	CATSSTLNEQFF
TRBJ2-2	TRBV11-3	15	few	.	TGTGCCAGCAGCTTAATGAAGGGGAAGGCCGGGGAGCTGTTTTTT	CASSLMKGKAGELFF
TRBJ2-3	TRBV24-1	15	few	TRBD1	TGTGCCACCAGTGAGCGGACAGGGTGGGAAGATACGCAGTATTTT	CATSERTGWEDTQYF
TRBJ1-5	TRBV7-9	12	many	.	TGTGCCACCTGGGACGGGTATCAGCCCCAGCATTTT	CATWDGYQPQHF
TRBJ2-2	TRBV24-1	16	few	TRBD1	TGTGCCACCAGTGATTGGACAGGGGAGAACACCGGGGAGCTGTTTTTT	CATSDWTGENTGELFF
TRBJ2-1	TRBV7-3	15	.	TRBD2	TGTGCCAGCAGCATAACTAGCGGGAGTAGTTATGAGCAGTTCTTC	CASSITSGSSYEQFF
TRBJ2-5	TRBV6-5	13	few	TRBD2	TGTGCCAGCCGTGCGGGGGGCGTGGAGACCCAGTACTTC	CASRAGGVETQYF
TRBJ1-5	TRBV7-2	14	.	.	TGTGCCAGCAGCTTAGCGCGCGCCCAGGAGCCCCAGCATTTT	CASSLARAQEPQHF
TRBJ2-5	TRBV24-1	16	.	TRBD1	TGTGCCACCAGTGATCCCGGGACAGGGAGCCAAGAGACCCAGTACTTC	CATSDPGTGSQETQYF
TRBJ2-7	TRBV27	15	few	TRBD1	TGTGCCAGCAGTCCGGGACAGGTGGGCTCCTACGAGCAGTACTTC	CASSPGQVGSYEQYF
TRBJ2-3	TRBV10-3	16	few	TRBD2	TGTGCCATCAGCCCGGATAGCGGGGGGCCTGGAGATACGCAGTATTTT	CAISPDSGGPGDTQYF
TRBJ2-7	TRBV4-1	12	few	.	TGCGCCAGCAGCCCACCCGCCGACGAGCAGTACTTC	CASSPPADEQYF
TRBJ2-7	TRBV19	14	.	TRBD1	TGTGCCAGTAGTATAGGACAGGGACGCTACGAGCAGTACTTC	CASSIGQGRYEQYF
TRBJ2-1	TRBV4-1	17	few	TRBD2	TGCGCCAGCAGCCAAGTTGAAGGGACTAGCGGGTACAATGAGCAGTTCTTC	CASSQVEGTSGYNEQFF
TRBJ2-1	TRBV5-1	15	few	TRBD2	TGCGCCAGCACATCAGGAGCGGGGGGTTGGGAAGAGCAGTTCTTC	CASTSGAGGWEEQFF
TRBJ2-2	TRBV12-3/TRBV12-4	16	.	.	TGTGCCAGCAGTTTTGGGCGGAGGGGAACCACCGGGGAGCTGTTTTTT	CASSFGRRGTTGELFF
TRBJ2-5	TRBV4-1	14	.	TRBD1	TGCGCCAGCAGCCAGCCGGGACAGAAAGAGACCCAGTACTTC	CASSQPGQKETQYF
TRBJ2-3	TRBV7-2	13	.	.	TGTGCCAGCAGACCGTGGCCCCTGAATACGCAGTATTTT	CASRPWPLNTQYF
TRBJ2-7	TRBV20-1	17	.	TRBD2	TGCAGTGCTAGAAGTCTGAGGACTAGCGGGAGTATCCACGAGCAGTACTTC	CSARSLRTSGSIHEQYF
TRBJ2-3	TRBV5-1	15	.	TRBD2	TGCGCCAGCAGCTTGGTAGGACTAGCGACAGATACGCAGTATTTT	CASSLVGLATDTQYF
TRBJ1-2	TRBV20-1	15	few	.	TGCAGTGCTAGAGGGCACGGGGAACCCAACTATGGCTACACCTTC	CSARGHGEPNYGYTF
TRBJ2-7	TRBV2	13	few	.	TGTGCCGGCCAAGAGGACGGCGCCTACGAGCAGTACTTC	CAGQEDGAYEQYF
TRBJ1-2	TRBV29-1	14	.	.	TGCAGCGTTGAAGGGCCGAGCGCCAACTATGGCTACACCTTC	CSVEGPSANYGYTF
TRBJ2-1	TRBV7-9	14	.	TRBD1	TGTGCCAGCAGCCATGGGACAGGGGGCAATGAGCAGTTCTTC	CASSHGTGGNEQFF
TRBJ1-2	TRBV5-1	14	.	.	TGCGCCAGCAGCTACAGGGAGGCGAACTATGGCTACACCTTC	CASSYREANYGYTF
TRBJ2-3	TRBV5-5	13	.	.	TGTGCCAGCAGCTTCCCTGGGGGAGATACGCAGTATTTT	CASSFPGGDTQYF
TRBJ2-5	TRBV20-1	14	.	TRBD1	TGCAGTGCTTCCCCCGACAGGGGCCTGGAGACCCAGTACTTC	CSASPDRGLETQYF
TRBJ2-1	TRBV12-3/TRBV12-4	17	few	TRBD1	TGTGCCAGCAGTCGAAAGACCGGGACAGGGGTCTACAATGAGCAGTTCTTC	CASSRKTGTGVYNEQFF
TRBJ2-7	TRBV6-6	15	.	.	TGTGCCAGCAGCCCCCTTGGGGGGAACATCTACGAGCAGTACTTC	CASSPLGGNIYEQYF
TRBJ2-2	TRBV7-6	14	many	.	TGTGCCAGCAGCTTAGGAGCAGGGACCGGGGAGCTGTTTTTT	CASSLGAGTGELFF
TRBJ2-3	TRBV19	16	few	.	TGTGCCAGTAGTATCCGGGGGGCAACGGGTTCAGATACGCAGTATTTT	CASSIRGATGSDTQYF
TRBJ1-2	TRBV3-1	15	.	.	TGTGCCAGCAGCCAAGATGGCAGCCGGGACTATGGCTACACCTTC	CASSQDGSRDYGYTF